The present entry profiles one T cell receptor (beta chain) with its context. This specimen comes from a study of blood T cell repertoires in COVID-19. Study background: Acute and convalescent COVID-19 samples came from the United States, Italy and Spain.

Authors' methods: Counts of nucleated cells, estimated from reference gene primer amplification, were obtained. The protocol was immunoSEQ multiplex PCR, while the TCRdb copy is restricted to in-frame clones and leaves out a portion. V and J calls plus clone size are reproduced from that table; the DNA served to infer D and trimming. Of roughly 380,000 clones in the sample, roughly 90% were seen once. The CDR3 contains 13 residues. V gave up 6 bases and J gave up 7 bases; unmatched junction bases: 5. Individuals aged about 18 to 95 years were recruited from about two dozen US areas. Donors in Cohort 3 who had recovered were those with two negative PCRs, healthcare professional clearance, or resolution of their symptoms.

This clonotype originated in a woman aged 25 to 45 who had recovered from COVID-19. Sequencing input: PBMCs or T cells enriched from blood (not recorded which). The chain joins TRBV12-3 or TRBV12-4 to TRBJ1-5, with TRBD1 matching over 8 bases. CDR3 sequence (DNA): TGTGCCAGCAGCCCGGACAGGGACCAGCCCCAGCATTTT. This codes for CASSPDRDQPQHF.